Included here is one T cell receptor beta chain sequence, with context. Its antigen is unknown. This specimen comes from a study of CD8 T cells in Susac syndrome. Overall study findings and caveats: Individuals included in the TCR sequencing and HLA analysis were acknowledged by the study to be relatively few in number.

RNA amounts of about 0.5 to 1 ug underwent reverse transcription with random hexamers. It was immunoSEQ multiplex PCR that amplified TCR beta CDR3 across 54 Vbeta and 13 Jbeta. TCRdb reprocessed the immunoSEQ multiplex PCR reads via MiXCR and lists one record per CDR3 protein. The profile shows fewer than 350,000 distinct CDR3 sequences, 75% to 85% of them singletons. TEMRA cells were enriched by FACS, and CD4+ and CD8+ T cells were negatively isolated. The specimen sequenced was CD8+ T cells from PBMCs. The clonotype comes from a human donor with multiple sclerosis.

The CDR3 sequence: CASSDGTGVRDIQYF. CDR3 nucleotide sequence: TGCGCCAGCAGCGACGGTACAGGGGTGAGGGACATTCAGTACTTC. V is TRBV4-3 and J is TRBJ2-4; 7 positions agree with TRBD1. The germline gives CDR1 LGHNA, CDR2 YSLEER. This CDR3 comprises 15 residues. The ends lost 5 bases at V and 8 bases at J; junction bases unmatched: 12.